This TCR beta chain was sequenced for a study of neurological immune-mediated disorders. Overall study findings and caveats: In HTLV-1-associated myelopathy, TCR clonal expansion was greatest, whereas multiple sclerosis had the least, falling below healthy controls.

Each TCR transcript was tagged with a 10-nucleotide random UMI during 5'RACE. TCRdb reprocessed the 5' RACE reads via MiXCR and lists one record per CDR3 protein. The sample lists 46,000 or so distinct CDR3 sequences, approximately 10% occurring once. Germline V gene sequence: CDR1 SGHRS, CDR2 YFSETQ. The CDR3 is 16 amino acids. The trim removed 0 bases at V and 6 bases at J, leaving 6 bases unmatched. This clonotype was found many times. Its cognate antigen is unknown. The receptor comes from a woman aged 40 to 49 with HTLV-1-associated myelopathy (HAM/TSP). This chain connects TRBV5-1 to TRBJ2-1; 10 bases agree with TRBD2. Sequencing was done on a sample of PBMCs. CDR3 in amino acids: CASSLALAGVANEQFF. CDR3 nucleotides: TGCGCCAGCAGCTTGGCCCTAGCGGGGGTTGCCAATGAGCAGTTCTTC.